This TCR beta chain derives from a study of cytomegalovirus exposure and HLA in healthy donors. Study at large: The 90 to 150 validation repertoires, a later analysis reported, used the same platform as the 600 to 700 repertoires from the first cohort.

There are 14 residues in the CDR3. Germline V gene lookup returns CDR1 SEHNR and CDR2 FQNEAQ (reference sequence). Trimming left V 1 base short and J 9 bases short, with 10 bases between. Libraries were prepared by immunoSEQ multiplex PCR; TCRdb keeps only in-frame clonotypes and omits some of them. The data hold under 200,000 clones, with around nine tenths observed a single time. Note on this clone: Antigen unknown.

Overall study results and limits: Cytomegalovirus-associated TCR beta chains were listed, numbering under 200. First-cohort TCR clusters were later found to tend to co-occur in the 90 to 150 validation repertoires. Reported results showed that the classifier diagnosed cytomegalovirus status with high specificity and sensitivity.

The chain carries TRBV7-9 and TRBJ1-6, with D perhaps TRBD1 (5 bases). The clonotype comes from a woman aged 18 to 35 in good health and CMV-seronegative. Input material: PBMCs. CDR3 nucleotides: TGTGCCAGCAGCTTAGAGGGGAACGGTTCACCCCTCCACTTT. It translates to CASSLEGNGSPLHF.